This entry lists 13 T cell receptor beta chains sequenced from one sample in a study of molecular identifiers for immune sequencing clone quantification. TCRdb independently ran MiXCR on the PCR reads; one entry per CDR3 protein. The sample has hundreds of thousands of distinct CDR3 sequences; about a fifth are singletons. The sample comprised naive CD8+ T cells from blood, with Jurkat cell RNA spiked in. Subset indicated: FACS-sorted CD8+CD4-CCR7+CD45RA+ naive T cells. Receptors originate from a human donor in good health. Some libraries in this study had Jurkat cell RNA spiked in.

As for this clonotype: This may stem from a read error, because a much larger clone lies one nucleotide away. V is TRBV7-2 and J is TRBJ2-7; perhaps TRBD1 as D (6 bases). Germline lookup yields CDR1 SGHTA and CDR2 FQGNSA. The V gene lost 3 bases and the J gene lost 2 bases, with 14 bases spanning the gap. The CDR3 runs to 15 residues. The CDR3 coding sequence is TGTGCCAGCAGCTTCTGGGACACAACCACCTACGAGCAGTACTTC. Its protein is CASSFWDTTTYEQYF.

The rearrangement uses TRBV5-3 and TRBJ2-3, with 9 bases identical to TRBD1. TRBV5-3 belongs to the ORF category, with a function that is uncertain. The CDR3 spans 14 residues. Unmatched junction bases numbered 7, after V lost 8 bases and J lost 3 bases. The CDR3 protein is CASTRTGETDTQYF. CDR3 nucleotides: TGTGCCAGCACCCGGACAGGGGAAACAGATACGCAGTATTTT.

The chain couples TRBV20-1 to TRBJ2-7, with a possible D match to TRBD1 (5 bases). Trimming cost V 0 bases and J 2 bases, with 17 bases left between them. CDR3 length equals 16 residues. Germline assignment: CDR1 DFQATT and CDR2 SNEGSKA (reference sequence). Here the CDR3 reads CSARDLTGSTAYEQYF. In nucleotides, the CDR3 is TGCAGTGCTAGAGATTTAACGGGTTCGACAGCCTACGAGCAGTACTTC.

V usage is TRBV24-1 and J usage is TRBJ2-7; TRBD1 is a possible D gene (7 bases). Germline V lookup: CDR1 KGHDR, CDR2 SFDVKD. V was shortened by 6 bases and J by 2 bases, with 16 bases between the two germline ends. This CDR3 is built from 15 residues. CDR3 in DNA: TGTGCCACCAGTAACTACAGGGGAGGTACCTACGAGCAGTACTTC. Its translation: CATSNYRGGTYEQYF.

This clonotype was counted many times. This chain links TRBV7-3 with TRBJ2-3; TRBD2 matches 11 bases. The CDR3 is 18 amino acids. Germline loops: CDR1 SGHTA, CDR2 FQGTGA. J was trimmed by 3 bases and V by 2 bases; bases with no gene match: 10. Here the CDR3 DNA reads TGTGCCAGCAGCTTATTAGCGGGAGGGCCGGCCAAGACAGATACGCAGTATTTT. Translated: CASSLLAGGPAKTDTQYF. The full variable domain, its missing parts supplied by reference TRBV7-3 and TRBJ2-3, is GAGVSQTPSNKVTEKGKYVELRCDPISGHTALYWYRQSLGQGPEFLIYFQGTGAADDSGLPNDRFFAVRPEGSVSTLKIQRTERGDSAVYLCASSLLAGGPAKTDTQYFGPGTRLTVL.

This clonotype was counted at least ten times. This chain uses TRBV7-9 with TRBJ2-5, with D maybe TRBD1 (7 bases). The CDR3 spans 13 residues. Trimming left V 3 bases short and J 7 bases short, with 12 bases between. Germline V CDR1 and CDR2: SEHNR, FQNEAQ (reference sequence). CDR3 nucleotide sequence: TGTGCCAGCAGCTTTCCAGGGGGGCCGACCCAGTACTTC. Translated: CASSFPGGPTQYF.

As regards this clonotype: This may arise from a read error, as a much more abundant clone is one base away. The V and J genes are TRBV2 and TRBJ1-4; 7 positions agree with TRBD1. Germline V gives CDR1 SNHLY, CDR2 FYNNEI. The junction had 21 bases not matched to a gene; V was cut back by 8 bases and J by 3 bases. The CDR3 length is 19 residues. The CDR3, as DNA: TGTGCCAGCGAGGCGATAACCGGGACAGCGATTACAGCTAATGAAAAACTGTTTTTT. Translated, it gives CASEAITGTAITANEKLFF.

The table lists this clonotype with many counts. The J gene is TRBJ2-2, the V gene TRBV4-2; 9 positions match TRBD2. CDR3 length: 16 residues. With V trimmed by 1 base and J by 0 bases, 0 bases remained unmatched. CDR1 and CDR2 (germline): LGHNA, YNFKEQ. The CDR3, as DNA: TGTGCCAGCAGCCAAGGACTAGCGGCGAACACCGGGGAGCTGTTTTTT. This codes for CASSQGLAANTGELFF.

This clonotype was observed once. This may be a read error, as it is one base from a much larger clone. The chain combines TRBV7-9 with TRBJ2-2, with 7 bases lining up with TRBD2. There are 16 residues in the CDR3. The V and J ends lost 5 bases and 6 bases, in that order; junction bases with no gene match: 12. Germline CDR1 and CDR2: SEHNR and FQNEAQ (reference sequence). In DNA form, the CDR3 reads TGTGCCAGCAGCCGCGAAGCGGGGTTGGACGCCGGGGAGCTGTTTTTT. Translating it yields CASSREAGLDAGELFF. Together with reference TRBV7-9 and TRBJ2-2, the CDR3 gives the full variable domain: DTGVSQNPRHKITKRGQNVTFRCDPISEHNRLYWYRQTLGQGPEFLTYFQNEAQLEKSRLLSDRFSAERPKGSFSTLEIQRTEQGDSAMYLCASSREAGLDAGELFFGEGSRLTVL.

Only a few counts were recorded for this clonotype. The rearrangement links TRBV27 to TRBJ1-2; D is unclear. The V gene's germline CDR1 is MNHEY and CDR2 SMNVEV (reference sequence). There are 13 residues in the CDR3. Trimming shortened V by 3 bases and J by 4 bases, and 9 bases separated the two germline ends. This chain's CDR3 is CASSFYNGYGYTF. In DNA form, the CDR3 reads TGTGCCAGCAGTTTTTATAATGGCTATGGCTACACCTTC.

This clonotype was counted a single time. No conserved phenylalanine or tryptophan is present at the end of the CDR3, so a read error is the likely explanation. The chain combines TRBV3-1 with TRBJ2-3; 10 nucleotides match TRBD2. Germline V gene lookup returns CDR1 LGHDT and CDR2 YNNKEL (reference sequence). The CDR3 contains 16 residues. J was trimmed by 5 bases and V by 4 bases; bases with no gene match: 9. The CDR3 DNA follows: TGTGCCAGCAGCCGAGAAGCGGGGGGGCCCGGAGATACGCAGTATCTT. It encodes CASSREAGGPGDTQYL.

Details on this clonotype: A much larger clone sits a single nucleotide away, making a read error possible. The chain combines TRBV23-1 with TRBJ1-1; D is unclear. TRBV23-1 is an ORF for which the function is uncertain. The CDR3 sequence is 15 residues long. CDR3 residues: CVSSQSCTDNTEAFF. The DNA of the CDR3 is TGCGTCAGCAGTCAATCTTGTACGGACAACACTGAAGCTTTCTTT.

This clonotype came up many times. This rearrangement joins TRBV7-2 to TRBJ2-7; D is possibly TRBD2 (5 bases). Germline V lookup: CDR1 SGHTA, CDR2 FQGNSA. The CDR3 is 14 amino acids. With 0 bases removed from V and 5 bases from J, the gap between germline ends came to 11 bases. Here the CDR3 reads CASSLASSGNEQYF. CDR3 DNA: TGTGCCAGCAGCTTAGCTTCGTCCGGGAACGAGCAGTACTTC.